This paragraph covers one TCR beta chain sequence. Here immunoSEQ multiplex PCR was the method, and the copy in TCRdb shows in-frame clones only, minus some. The sample yields over 250,000 clones, about nine tenths seen once. This record comes from a study of blood T cell repertoires in COVID-19. The sequenced sample was PBMCs or T cells enriched from blood (not recorded which). The TCR originated in a woman aged 18 to 35 who had recovered from COVID-19.

The CDR3 region has the DNA TGTGCCAGCACCGAGGGACAGGGCATAGACCCGGCTTTCTTT. It is translated as CASTEGQGIDPAFF. The chain joins TRBV28 to TRBJ1-1; 9 bases agree with TRBD1. J lost 11 bases, V lost 7 bases, and 14 bases had no gene match. The CDR3 has 14 amino acids. Germline CDR1 and CDR2: MDHEN and SYDVKM.